Listed below are T cell receptor beta chains from one sample, sequenced in a study of tumor and adjacent non-tumor tissue in lung cancer. Using its own MiXCR run on the multiplex PCR reads, TCRdb lists one record per CDR3 protein. The table lists over 80,000 distinct CDR3 sequences, 80% of them singletons, with under 40% in the top ten. Sample: distant non-tumor lung tissue. The receptors here all came from a man in his 60s with small cell lung cancer. Both conserved end residues are part of each CDR3. A D gene is named only where the DNA matches it firmly. Clone size appears in some rows only: once, few, many, or a class for an expanded clone.

DNA: TGTGCCAGTACCGGGGACAGGTGGGCCTACGAGCTGTACTTC
CDR3: CASTGDRWAYELYF
D: TRBD1
J: TRBJ2-7
size: -
V: TRBV28

DNA: TGTGCCAGCAGTGTTGGGACAGGAGTAGCAGGCGGGGGGCTGTTTTTT
CDR3: CASSVGTGVAGGGLFF
D: -
J: TRBJ2-2
size: -
V: TRBV6-1

DNA: TGTGCCATTGCGCGACAGCCGCCGCTTAACTATGGCTACACCTTC
CDR3: CAIARQPPLNYGYTF
D: -
J: TRBJ1-2
size: many
V: TRBV6-1

DNA: TGTGTCTCGAGTGTATCCCGGATAGGTACGCAGTATTTT
CDR3: CVSSVSRIGTQYF
D: -
J: TRBJ2-3
size: once
V: TRBV30

DNA: TGTGGCAGCAGCTTAAACAATTCCGGGGCCAACGTCCTGACTTTC
CDR3: CGSSLNNSGANVLTF
D: -
J: TRBJ2-6
size: -
V: TRBV5-6

DNA: TGTGCCAGCTGCTTCGGGACAGGGTCGGCCACTGAAGCTTTCTTT
CDR3: CASCFGTGSATEAFF
D: TRBD1
J: TRBJ1-1
size: -
V: TRBV5-6

DNA: TGTGCCAGCAGGTCGCACAGGGCCGGCTACACCTTC
CDR3: CASRSHRAGYTF
D: -
J: TRBJ1-2
size: -
V: TRBV6-2/TRBV6-3

DNA: TGTGCCAGCAGTACAGGACAGATCCAAGAGAGCCAGTACTTC
CDR3: CASSTGQIQESQYF
D: -
J: TRBJ2-5
size: once
V: TRBV12-3/TRBV12-4

DNA: TGTGCCAGTTGGGAATTAGCGGGAGGTGACAATGATCAGTTCTTC
CDR3: CASWELAGGDNDQFF
D: TRBD2
J: TRBJ2-1
size: -
V: TRBV6-6

DNA: TGTCCCAACAGCTTAGAACCGGGCAACAATGAGCAGTTCTTC
CDR3: CPNSLEPGNNEQFF
D: -
J: TRBJ2-1
size: -
V: TRBV11-2

DNA: TGCGCCAGCAACCCCCGATTGGGTACGAACACCGGGGAACTGTTTTTT
CDR3: CASNPRLGTNTGELFF
D: -
J: TRBJ2-2
size: -
V: TRBV4-1